Described below is a single T cell receptor beta chain sequence and its context. TCRdb's copy holds only in-frame clones and misses some; the assay was immunoSEQ multiplex PCR. The top ten clones hold around 9% of a sample with 130,000 or so clones, about nine tenths of them seen once. This sample was included in a study of control samples from healthy donors and cancer patients. Source material: blood. The source of this sequence is a man aged 40-49 years in good health.

This CDR3 is CASRLDRGTYEQYF. The CDR3 DNA sequence: TGTGCCAGCCGTCTGGACAGAGGGACCTACGAGCAGTACTTC. The V call is TRBV21-1, the J call TRBJ2-7; whether TRBD1, the table's D call, matches the DNA was not checked. TRBV21-1 is recorded as a pseudogene. The CDR3 length is 14 residues.